These 8 T cell receptor beta chains were all obtained from the same sample, sequenced in a study of blood T cells in healthy people across ages. The use of a sample-barcoded 5' primer and a J-beta primer mix characterized a second PCR of roughly 7 to 11 cycles. MiXCR, run by TCRdb on the 5' RACE reads, gives a single entry per CDR3 protein. The table includes about 1.4 million distinct CDR3 sequences, around 59% detected once. The specimen was blood. Receptors were obtained from a man aged 18 to 35 in good health.

This clonotype was picked up a small number of times. CDR3 DNA: TGTGCCACCAGCAGAGGTCAGACCACCAATGAGCAGTTCTTC. As protein: CATSRGQTTNEQFF. The chain combines TRBV15 with TRBJ2-1; no clear D. V was pared by 1 base and J by 6 bases, with 10 bases between. Germline V gene lookup returns CDR1 LNHNV and CDR2 YYDKDF (reference sequence). CDR3 length: 14 amino acids.

The chain couples TRBV12-3 or TRBV12-4 to TRBJ2-3; D possibly corresponds to TRBD2 (6 bases). The V gene lost 2 bases and the J gene lost 4 bases, with 10 bases spanning the gap. This CDR3 comprises 14 residues. The CDR3 coding sequence is TGTGCCAGCAGTTTATCCCCTAGCGCAGATACGCAGTATTTT. It codes for CASSLSPSADTQYF.

The V gene is TRBV27, the J gene TRBJ2-3; D remains unclear. The V end lost 3 bases, the J end lost 3 bases, and 7 bases lay between the germline ends. CDR3 length: 13 amino acids. Germline CDR1 is MNHEY and CDR2 is SMNVEV (reference sequence). The CDR3 is CASSLDWTDTQYF. In DNA, the CDR3 is TGTGCCAGCAGTTTGGATTGGACAGATACGCAGTATTTT.

This chain links TRBV7-2 with TRBJ2-3; 9 bases align to TRBD1. The CDR3 covers 17 residues. V lost 1 base and J lost 1; bases outside the gene matches: 6. Germline V gives CDR1 SGHTA, CDR2 FQGNSA. CDR3 nucleotides: TGTGCCAGCAGCTTAGACCTGGGACAGGGAGGCACAGATACGCAGTATTTT. Protein: CASSLDLGQGGTDTQYF.

This clonotype appeared a few times. The chain joins TRBV4-3 to TRBJ2-7; D may be TRBD2 (5 bases). Trimming removed 0 bases at V and 6 bases at J, with 15 bases between. CDR1 is LGHNA and CDR2 is YSLEER in the germline V gene. This CDR3 spans 15 amino acids. The CDR3 coding sequence is TGCGCCAGCAGCCAAGAGCCGGGGTTCCCACTCGAGCAGTACTTC. This gives the protein CASSQEPGFPLEQYF.

This rearrangement joins TRBV7-2 to TRBJ1-2; unclear D gene. This CDR3 spans 13 amino acids. Trimming stripped 4 bases from V and 4 bases from J, with 10 bases between. Germline CDR1 is SGHTA and CDR2 is FQGNSA. The CDR3 DNA reads as TGTGCCAGCAGCTCCGAAGCGCCCTATGGCTACACCTTC. It is translated as CASSSEAPYGYTF. Supplemented by reference TRBV7-2 and TRBJ1-2, the full variable domain reads GAGVSQSPSNKVTEKGKDVELRCDPISGHTALYWYRQSLGQGLEFLIYFQGNSAPDKSGLPSDRFSAERTGGSVSTLTIQRTQQEDSAVYLCASSSEAPYGYTFGSGTRLTVV.

The CDR3: CSAVERNNYNEQFF. The DNA of the CDR3 is TGCAGTGCTGTGGAGCGAAACAATTACAATGAGCAGTTCTTC. The chain joins TRBV20-1 to TRBJ2-1; D is unclear. The V gene's germline CDR1 is DFQATT and CDR2 SNEGSKA (reference sequence). The V gene lost 5 bases and the J gene lost 4 bases, with 15 bases spanning the gap. The CDR3 contains 14 residues.

The chain has TRBV27 and TRBJ2-7; maybe TRBD1 (6 bases). The length of the CDR3 is 14 residues. Germline V lookup: CDR1 MNHEY, CDR2 SMNVEV (reference sequence). The V gene lost 5 bases and the J gene lost 2 bases, with 13 bases spanning the gap. CDR3 region: CASSTSTGPYEQYF. The CDR3, as DNA: TGTGCCAGCAGTACATCGACAGGTCCCTACGAGCAGTACTTC.